This T cell receptor beta chain was identified in a study of CD8 T cells in Susac syndrome. The RNA input was about 0.5 to 1 ug, and it was reverse transcribed with random hexamers. Amplification of TCR beta CDR3 used immunoSEQ multiplex PCR across 54 Vbeta and 13 Jbeta. TCRdb processed the immunoSEQ multiplex PCR reads anew with MiXCR; each CDR3 protein has one entry. The sample comprises about 180,000 distinct CDR3 sequences, 90% to 95% of which are singletons, and 0.12% rests with the top ten. The germline gives CDR1 DFQATT, CDR2 SNEGSKA (reference sequence). V lost 2 bases, J lost 6 bases, and 14 bases lay in between. CDR3 length: 13 amino acids.

This sequence originates from a human donor with Susac syndrome. The sequenced material came from CD4+ T cells from PBMCs. This chain uses TRBV20-1 with TRBJ2-7; D possibly matches TRBD1 or TRBD2 (6 bases each). CDR3 sequence reads: CSARPGGLPEQYF. The CDR3 bases are TGCAGTGCTAGACCCGGGGGCCTCCCCGAGCAGTACTTC.